The clone carrying this T cell receptor beta chain turned up a few times. CDR1 is DFQATT and CDR2 is SNEGSKA in the germline V gene (reference sequence). Trimming took off 1 base at V and 0 bases at J, with 12 bases between the two ends. The CDR3 totals 15 residues. A second roughly 7 to 12 cycle PCR used barcoded and J-beta primers. A single record per CDR3 protein comes from TCRdb applying MiXCR to the 5' RACE reads. The sample holds 700,000 to 800,000 distinct CDR3 sequences; more than 40% are singletons and the top ten take about 20%. There were healthy Caucasian individuals from Russia, aged about 6 to 100, serving as donors. This entry is derived from a study of blood T cells in healthy people across ages.

Sequenced: blood. This receptor was taken from a woman in her fifties or sixties in good health. This chain uses TRBV20-1 with TRBJ1-2; tentative D call: TRBD1 (6 bases). The CDR3 nucleotides read TGCAGTGCTAGAGTGACAGGTGATACTAACTATGGCTACACCTTC. It encodes CSARVTGDTNYGYTF.